The rows below give T cell receptor beta chains drawn from one sample of a study of blood T cell repertoires in COVID-19. The table came from immunoSEQ multiplex PCR; TCRdb's copy has only in-frame clones and leaves some out. This table holds fewer than 300,000 clones, about 82% found once. The sequencing sample was made of peripheral blood. These receptors originate from a man aged 45-65 years with active or convalescent COVID-19. Each CDR3 is given with its conserved first and last residue. D genes are given only for firm matches. Clone size, where shown, is once, few, many, or a class for clones that have expanded.

clone_size: -; v_call: TRBV3-1/TRBV3-2; j_call: TRBJ2-5; d_call: TRBD2; cdr3_aa: CASSQSSGSRKTQYF; cdr3_nt: TGTGCCAGCAGCCAAAGTAGCGGGAGTCGGAAGACCCAGTACTTC
clone_size: -; v_call: TRBV19; j_call: TRBJ1-1; d_call: -; cdr3_aa: CASTLGGTEAFF; cdr3_nt: TGTGCCAGTACCTTGGGGGGCACTGAAGCTTTCTTT
clone_size: once; v_call: TRBV5-1; j_call: TRBJ1-1; d_call: -; cdr3_aa: CASSPPGRATEAFF; cdr3_nt: TGCGCCAGCAGCCCGCCCGGTCGTGCTACTGAAGCTTTCTTT
clone_size: -; v_call: TRBV18; j_call: TRBJ1-1; d_call: TRBD1; cdr3_aa: CASSPPVYTGGDTEAFF; cdr3_nt: TGTGCCAGCTCACCACCGGTGTATACAGGGGGAGACACTGAAGCTTTCTTT
clone_size: few; v_call: TRBV24-1; j_call: TRBJ2-5; d_call: TRBD2; cdr3_aa: CATSVGLAGTQETQYF; cdr3_nt: TGTGCCACCAGTGTAGGTCTAGCGGGCACCCAAGAGACCCAGTACTTC
clone_size: -; v_call: TRBV7-5; j_call: TRBJ2-1; d_call: -; cdr3_aa: CVRCCGRGHNEQFF; cdr3_nt: TGTGTCAGGTGCTGCGGGAGGGGACACAATGAGCAGTTCTTC
clone_size: -; v_call: TRBV7-2; j_call: TRBJ2-3; d_call: TRBD2; cdr3_aa: CASSGRLAGADTQYF; cdr3_nt: TGTGCCAGCAGCGGTAGACTAGCGGGGGCAGATACGCAGTATTTT
clone_size: -; v_call: TRBV23-1; j_call: TRBJ1-2; d_call: -; cdr3_aa: CASNRGGRRRYFGYTF; cdr3_nt: TGCGCCAGCAACCGGGGGGGCCGCCGACGATATTTTGGCTACACCTTC
clone_size: -; v_call: TRBV6-5; j_call: TRBJ2-3; d_call: TRBD2; cdr3_aa: CASRLAGGDTQYF; cdr3_nt: TGTGCCAGCAGATTAGCGGGAGGAGATACGCAGTATTTT
clone_size: -; v_call: TRBV30; j_call: TRBJ1-1; d_call: -; cdr3_aa: CAWGPGFTEAFF; cdr3_nt: TGTGCCTGGGGCCCAGGGTTTACTGAAGCTTTCTTT
clone_size: -; v_call: TRBV2; j_call: TRBJ1-5; d_call: -; cdr3_aa: CASSAGQMYSNQPQHF; cdr3_nt: TGTGCCAGCAGTGCGGGACAAATGTATAGCAATCAGCCCCAGCATTTT
clone_size: few; v_call: TRBV18; j_call: TRBJ1-1; d_call: -; cdr3_aa: CASSPSRDTEAFF; cdr3_nt: TGTGCCAGCTCACCAAGCCGGGACACTGAAGCTTTCTTT
clone_size: -; v_call: TRBV2; j_call: TRBJ1-4; d_call: -; cdr3_aa: CASNPSQGKLFF; cdr3_nt: TGTGCCAGCAACCCTTCGCAGGGCAAACTGTTTTTT
clone_size: -; v_call: TRBV6-6; j_call: TRBJ1-5; d_call: -; cdr3_aa: CASSSKTGGNQPQHF; cdr3_nt: TGTGCCAGCAGTAGTAAGACGGGGGGCAATCAGCCCCAGCATTTT
clone_size: -; v_call: TRBV15; j_call: TRBJ2-1; d_call: -; cdr3_aa: CATSGLQGSNEQFF; cdr3_nt: TGTGCCACCAGCGGACTTCAGGGGTCAAATGAGCAGTTCTTC
clone_size: -; v_call: TRBV12-3/TRBV12-4; j_call: TRBJ2-1; d_call: -; cdr3_aa: CASTLAGWNEQFF; cdr3_nt: TGTGCCAGCACCCTGGCGGGATGGAATGAGCAGTTCTTC
clone_size: -; v_call: TRBV6-2/TRBV6-3; j_call: TRBJ2-5; d_call: TRBD2; cdr3_aa: CASSYPGRGQETQYF; cdr3_nt: TGTGCCAGCAGTTACCCCGGGAGGGGACAAGAGACCCAGTACTTC
clone_size: -; v_call: TRBV5-1; j_call: TRBJ2-1; d_call: TRBD1; cdr3_aa: CASSHGQGEYNEQFF; cdr3_nt: TGCGCCAGCAGCCATGGACAGGGAGAATACAATGAGCAGTTCTTC
clone_size: -; v_call: TRBV5-8; j_call: TRBJ1-5; d_call: -; cdr3_aa: CASSPRTGNQPQHF; cdr3_nt: TGTGCCAGCAGCCCCAGGACGGGAAATCAGCCCCAGCATTTT
clone_size: -; v_call: TRBV6-5; j_call: TRBJ2-7; d_call: TRBD2; cdr3_aa: CASMGGGEQYF; cdr3_nt: TGTGCCAGTATGGGCGGGGGCGAGCAGTACTTC
clone_size: -; v_call: TRBV7-2; j_call: TRBJ2-5; d_call: TRBD2; cdr3_aa: CASSPTSGMGETQYF; cdr3_nt: TGTGCCAGCAGCCCAACTAGCGGAATGGGGGAGACCCAGTACTTC
clone_size: -; v_call: TRBV5-6; j_call: TRBJ1-6; d_call: -; cdr3_aa: CASSLGGDRPLHF; cdr3_nt: TGTGCCAGCAGCTTGGGGGGAGATCGGCCCCTCCACTTT
clone_size: many; v_call: TRBV7-9; j_call: TRBJ1-3; d_call: TRBD1; cdr3_aa: CASSPGTGAGNTIYF; cdr3_nt: TGTGCCAGCAGCCCCGGGACAGGGGCTGGAAACACCATATATTTT
clone_size: -; v_call: TRBV30; j_call: TRBJ1-2; d_call: -; cdr3_aa: CAWSRAGRDGYTF; cdr3_nt: TGTGCCTGGAGTCGGGCAGGGAGGGATGGCTACACCTTC
clone_size: -; v_call: TRBV5-1; j_call: TRBJ2-4; d_call: TRBD1; cdr3_aa: CASSVQGEAKNIQYF; cdr3_nt: TGCGCCAGCAGCGTGCAGGGGGAAGCCAAAAACATTCAGTACTTC
clone_size: -; v_call: TRBV5-4; j_call: TRBJ2-1; d_call: TRBD2; cdr3_aa: CASSLGTSGPKEQFF; cdr3_nt: TGTGCCAGCAGCCTCGGGACTAGCGGGCCGAAAGAGCAGTTCTTC
clone_size: once; v_call: TRBV29-1; j_call: TRBJ2-7; d_call: -; cdr3_aa: CSVTVLTYEQYF; cdr3_nt: TGCAGCGTGACAGTTTTGACCTACGAGCAGTACTTC
clone_size: -; v_call: TRBV19; j_call: TRBJ1-2; d_call: -; cdr3_aa: CASSTRRPEETGADRTF; cdr3_nt: TGTGCCAGTAGTACCCGACGCCCCGAGGAAACCGGCGCGGATCGGACCTTC
clone_size: -; v_call: TRBV7-9; j_call: TRBJ1-2; d_call: TRBD1; cdr3_aa: CASSRTGDYGYTF; cdr3_nt: TGTGCCAGCAGCCGGACAGGGGACTATGGCTACACCTTC
clone_size: -; v_call: TRBV12-3/TRBV12-4; j_call: TRBJ2-7; d_call: -; cdr3_aa: CASSTGYEQYF; cdr3_nt: TGTGCCAGCAGTACAGGCTACGAGCAGTACTTC
clone_size: -; v_call: TRBV7-3; j_call: TRBJ2-5; d_call: -; cdr3_aa: CASSPVRGETQYF; cdr3_nt: TGTGCCAGCAGCCCTGTAAGGGGAGAGACCCAGTACTTC
clone_size: -; v_call: TRBV7-3; j_call: TRBJ2-2; d_call: TRBD2; cdr3_aa: CASSSTSGRGGELFF; cdr3_nt: TGTGCCAGCAGCTCGACTAGCGGGAGGGGCGGGGAGCTGTTTTTT
clone_size: -; v_call: TRBV5-5; j_call: TRBJ1-1; d_call: -; cdr3_aa: CASSLAPNTEAFF; cdr3_nt: TGTGCCAGCAGCTTGGCCCCAAACACTGAAGCTTTCTTT
clone_size: -; v_call: TRBV12-5; j_call: TRBJ2-2; d_call: TRBD2; cdr3_aa: CASGLREAAGELFF; cdr3_nt: TGTGCTAGTGGTTTGCGGGAGGCGGCCGGGGAGCTGTTTTTT
clone_size: -; v_call: TRBV4-2; j_call: TRBJ2-7; d_call: TRBD2; cdr3_aa: CASSQGPPTSASSYEQYF; cdr3_nt: TGTGCCAGCAGCCAAGGTCCCCCGACTAGCGCCAGCTCCTACGAGCAGTACTTC
clone_size: -; v_call: TRBV6-4; j_call: TRBJ2-1; d_call: -; cdr3_aa: CASSETQGGSYNEQFF; cdr3_nt: TGTGCCAGCAGTGAAACCCAGGGTGGGTCCTACAATGAGCAGTTCTTC
clone_size: -; v_call: TRBV10-3; j_call: TRBJ2-1; d_call: TRBD2; cdr3_aa: CAITPGIGAGEQQFF; cdr3_nt: TGTGCCATCACACCCGGCATTGGGGCGGGAGAGCAGCAGTTCTTC
clone_size: few; v_call: TRBV7-8; j_call: TRBJ2-7; d_call: TRBD1; cdr3_aa: CASSVRDRVAQYF; cdr3_nt: TGTGCCAGCAGCGTCCGGGACAGGGTGGCGCAGTACTTC
clone_size: -; v_call: TRBV19; j_call: TRBJ2-2; d_call: -; cdr3_aa: CASSIGHTGELFF; cdr3_nt: TGTGCCAGTAGTATCGGTCACACCGGGGAGCTGTTTTTT
clone_size: -; v_call: TRBV6-5; j_call: TRBJ2-2; d_call: TRBD1; cdr3_aa: CASSSQGTGELFF; cdr3_nt: TGTGCCAGCAGCTCACAGGGGACCGGGGAGCTGTTTTTT